The source of this T cell receptor beta chain is a study of graft-versus-host responses after intestinal transplantation. Study overall: Induction using anti-thymocyte globulin, followed by tacrolimus and steroids for approximately 3 years, was given to all recipients. Study-level points and caveats: Some GvH clones were seen earlier in gut or blood, suggesting intestinal origin.

With respect to this clone: Antigen: not known.

Generated by immunoSEQ multiplex PCR, the TCRdb table keeps only in-frame clones and is missing some. The data show approximately 74,000 clones, with 92% seen just once and roughly 0.64% held by the top ten. Per germline, CDR1 LNHDA and CDR2 SQIVND (reference sequence). J was trimmed by 9 bases and V by 5 bases; bases with no gene match: 13. The CDR3 is 17 amino acids. The source was PBMCs, collected 98 days after intestinal transplantation. The rearrangement joins TRBV19 to TRBJ2-1, with 13 bases lining up with TRBD2. The TCR was taken from a human patient who received an intestinal transplant, so some T cells may come from the graft donor. The CDR3, as DNA: TGTGCCAGTAGTCCCACGGGACTAGCGGGAATTGGAGGTGAGCAGTTCTTC. It is translated as CASSPTGLAGIGGEQFF. The whole variable domain, remainder taken from reference TRBV19 and TRBJ2-1, is DGGITQSPKYLFRKEGQNVTLSCEQNLNHDAMYWYRQDPGQGLRLIYYSQIVNDFQKGDIAEGYSVSREKKESFPLTVTSAQKNPTAFYLCASSPTGLAGIGGEQFFGPGTRLTVL.